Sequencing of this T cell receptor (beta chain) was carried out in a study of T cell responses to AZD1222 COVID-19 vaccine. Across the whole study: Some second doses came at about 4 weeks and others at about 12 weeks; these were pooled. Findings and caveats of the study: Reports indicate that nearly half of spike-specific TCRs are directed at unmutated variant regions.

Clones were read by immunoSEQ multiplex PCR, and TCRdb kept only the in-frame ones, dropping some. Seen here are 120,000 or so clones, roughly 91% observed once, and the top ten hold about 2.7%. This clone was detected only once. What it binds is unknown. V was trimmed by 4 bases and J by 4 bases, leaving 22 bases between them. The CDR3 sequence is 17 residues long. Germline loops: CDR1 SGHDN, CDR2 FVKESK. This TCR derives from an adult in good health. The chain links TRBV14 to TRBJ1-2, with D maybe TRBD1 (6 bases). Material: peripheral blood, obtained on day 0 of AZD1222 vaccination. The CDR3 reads CASSRLQGLQGLYGYTF. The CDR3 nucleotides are TGTGCCAGCAGCCGCCTACAGGGACTTCAGGGCCTCTATGGCTACACCTTC.